These 8 T cell receptor beta chains came from one sample sequenced in a study of blood T cell repertoires in COVID-19 (dated by TCRdb to between 2020 and 2021). The method was the immunoSEQ multiplex PCR assay. TCRdb obtained this table from immuneACCESS and retained in-frame rearrangements with V and J assigned. These tables miss some clones; where compared with another copy, unresolved V genes account for less than half of the shortfall, and the remainder is unexplained. The table for this sample lists roughly 100,000 clones; 70% to 90% of them were counted only once. The ten top clones hold just over 3% of the sample. The sequenced sample was peripheral blood. The receptors shown here come from a man in his forties or fifties in a cohort sampled during active COVID-19.

The J gene is TRBJ1-3, the V gene TRBV11-2; possible D gene TRBD1, 6 bases. The CDR3 is 17 residues long. Trimming took off 1 base at V and 3 bases at J, with 16 bases between the two ends. Germline CDR1 SGHAT, CDR2 FQNNGV. Here the CDR3 reads CASSLVGDRRFGNTIYF. The CDR3 nucleotides are TGTGCCAGCAGCTTAGTTGGCGACAGGCGGTTTGGAAACACCATATATTTT.

The genes are TRBV2 and TRBJ2-1, with TRBD1 identical over 7 bases. Looked up from germline, CDR1 is SNHLY and CDR2 is FYNNEI. There are 12 residues in the CDR3. Trimming removed 6 bases from V and 6 bases from J; junction bases left unmatched: 2. CDR3 in amino acids: CASRPGGNEQFF. CDR3 nucleotide sequence: TGTGCCAGCAGACCAGGGGGCAATGAGCAGTTCTTC.

This chain joins TRBV4-1 and TRBJ1-2, with 10 bases fitting TRBD1. CDR3 size: 16 residues. The J segment lost 1 base and the V segment lost 1 base, leaving 3 bases of the junction unmatched. Germline V lookup: CDR1 MGHRA, CDR2 YSYEKL. CDR3 in DNA: TGCGCCAGCAGCCAAGGGACAGGGGGTTATAACTATGGCTACACCTTC. Translating it yields CASSQGTGGYNYGYTF.

Turning to this clone: The junction shows a germline mismatch at one end, possibly a read error. The V gene is TRBV3-1 (or the pseudogene TRBV3-2), the J gene TRBJ1-3, with a weak D call TRBD1 (5 bases). The CDR3 is 16 residues long. The germline gives CDR1 LGHDT, CDR2 YNNKEL (reference sequence). The CDR3 nucleotides read TGTGCCAGCAGCCCCGGGGGGATCTTCCCTGGGAACACCATATATTTT. Translation: CASSPGGIFPGNTIYF.

The V gene is TRBV2, the J gene TRBJ2-3; 7 nucleotides agree with TRBD2. The ends lost 8 bases at V and 4 bases at J; junction bases unmatched: 9. CDR3 size: 14 residues. Germline V gives CDR1 SNHLY, CDR2 FYNNEI. Here the CDR3 reads CASGQERGPDTQYF. Written as DNA, the CDR3 is TGTGCCAGCGGGCAAGAGCGGGGACCAGATACGCAGTATTTT.

V usage is TRBV19 and J usage is TRBJ2-3; D call uncertain. The CDR3 totals 15 residues. V was pared by 5 bases and J by 1 base, with 13 bases between. Germline V gene lookup returns CDR1 LNHDA and CDR2 SQIVND (reference sequence). This chain's CDR3 is CASSVRVSGTDTQYF. In nucleotides, the CDR3 is TGTGCCAGTAGTGTCCGGGTTTCGGGCACAGATACGCAGTATTTT.

V gene TRBV6-2 or TRBV6-3 combines with J gene TRBJ2-6; D remains ambiguous. The CDR3 sequence is 15 residues long. Trimming removed 5 bases from V and 0 bases from J, with 8 bases in between. CDR1 MNHEY and CDR2 SVGEGT come from the germline V gene. DNA for the CDR3: TGTGCCAGCAGTCCATCTAGCTCTGGGGCCAACGTCCTGACTTTC. Its translation is CASSPSSSGANVLTF.

This chain links TRBV12-3 or TRBV12-4 with TRBJ2-1; TRBD1 is a possible D gene (6 bases). The CDR3 covers 13 residues. V was shortened by 6 bases and J by 3 bases, with 9 bases between the two germline ends. The CDR3, as DNA: TGTGCCAGCAGCCCGACAGGCTACAATGAGCAGTTCTTC. Translation gives CASSPTGYNEQFF.